A single sample is the source of the 30 T cell receptor beta chains below, sequenced in a study of OX40 agonist ivuxolimab in advanced cancers. Profiling relied on immunoSEQ multiplex PCR, and the TCRdb table lists in-frame clones only, not all of them. The table lists roughly 56,000 clones, more than 75% of them singletons. Source: CD4+ or CD8+ T cells sorted from blood, taken in a trial of the OX40 agonist ivuxolimab. These receptors all come from an adult with an advanced solid tumor such as melanoma, head and neck, liver or kidney cancer.

The CDR3 loop is CASSLVVNSPLHF. In DNA form, the CDR3 reads TGTGCCAGCAGCTTAGTGGTTAATTCACCCCTCCACTTT. This chain connects TRBV7-9 to TRBJ1-6; D unclear. The CDR3 loop spans 13 amino acids. In germline, CDR1 is SEHNR, CDR2 FQNEAQ (reference sequence). V dropped 1 base and J dropped 6 bases, with 4 bases sitting between them.

This chain links TRBV5-1 with TRBJ2-2; weak D call: TRBD2 (6 bases). Germline V gene data show CDR1 as SGHRS and CDR2 as YFSETQ. This CDR3 is built from 14 residues. Trimming stripped 4 bases from V and 6 bases from J, with 13 bases between. Here the CDR3 reads CASSAGLLSGELFF. The CDR3 DNA is TGCGCCAGCAGCGCGGGACTGCTTTCCGGGGAGCTGTTTTTT.

This clone was recorded a few times. The chain carries TRBV7-2 and TRBJ1-5; 7 bases are shared with TRBD1. The CDR3 consists of 16 residues. V dropped 5 bases and J dropped 2; count of bases not matched to a gene: 9. From germline, CDR1 is SGHTA and CDR2 FQGNSA. This CDR3 is CASSPQTGFGNQPQHF. CDR3 sequence (DNA): TGTGCCAGCAGCCCCCAGACAGGGTTCGGCAATCAGCCCCAGCATTTT.

The V and J genes are TRBV11-3 and TRBJ2-1; 7 bases map to TRBD2. With V trimmed by 3 bases and J by 9 bases, 5 bases remained unmatched. Germline V gene data show CDR1 as SGHNT and CDR2 as YENEEA. The length of the CDR3 is 13 residues. The CDR3 spells CASSFAGVGEQFF. In DNA, the CDR3 is TGTGCCAGCAGCTTCGCGGGAGTGGGTGAGCAGTTCTTC.

This chain connects TRBV7-9 to TRBJ2-6; D remains ambiguous. Per the germline V gene, CDR1 is SEHNR and CDR2 is FQNEAQ (reference sequence). Trimming pared 5 bases from V and 0 bases from J, leaving 5 bases between. CDR3 length: 14 residues. The CDR3 spells CASSTYSGANVLTF. The CDR3 nucleotides are TGTGCCAGCAGCACATACTCTGGGGCCAACGTCCTGACTTTC. Combining the CDR3 with reference TRBV7-9 and TRBJ2-6 gives the whole variable domain DTGVSQNPRHKITKRGQNVTFRCDPISEHNRLYWYRQTLGQGPEFLTYFQNEAQLEKSRLLSDRFSAERPKGSFSTLEIQRTEQGDSAMYLCASSTYSGANVLTFGAGSRLTVL.

This chain joins TRBV5-6 and TRBJ1-6; the D is unclear. Looked up from germline, CDR1 is SGHDT and CDR2 is YYEEEE. V gave up 4 bases and J gave up 10 bases, with 15 bases separating them. The CDR3 spans 14 residues. The CDR3 here is CASSLAGTTSPLHF. CDR3 nucleotide sequence: TGTGCCAGCAGCCTGGCAGGTACAACATCACCCCTCCACTTT.

The table lists this clone with a count of one. The V and J genes are TRBV7-9 and TRBJ1-2, with D maybe TRBD1 (6 bases). V lost 3 bases and J 4 bases, leaving 15 bases between the germline ends. Germline-derived CDR1 and CDR2 are SEHNR and FQNEAQ (reference sequence). This CDR3 comprises 15 residues. CDR3 amino acids: CASSFAGVFGYGYTF. CDR3 nucleotide sequence: TGTGCCAGCAGCTTTGCAGGGGTTTTCGGCTATGGCTACACCTTC.

This clone turned up a few times. The CDR3 region is CASSLRNTEAFF. CDR3 DNA: TGTGCCAGCAGTTTACGCAACACTGAAGCTTTCTTT. J is TRBJ1-1 and V is TRBV28; unclear D gene. The CDR3 sequence is 12 residues long. Trimming shortened V by 2 bases and J by 2 bases, and 3 bases separated the two germline ends. Germline lookup yields CDR1 MDHEN and CDR2 SYDVKM.

In this sample, this clone turned up a few times. The rearrangement joins TRBV10-3 to TRBJ1-1, with D unclear. Germline V gene data show CDR1 as ENHRY and CDR2 as SYGVKD. Trimming removed 6 bases at V and 5 bases at J, with 10 bases between. There are 12 residues in the CDR3. In DNA, the CDR3 is TGTGCCATCAGCGACGGGGAAACTGAAGCTTTCTTT. As protein: CAISDGETEAFF.

The V and J genes are TRBV19 and TRBJ1-2; D is possibly TRBD1 (5 bases). Trimming removed 4 bases from V and 2 bases from J, with 8 bases in between. The V gene's germline CDR1 is LNHDA and CDR2 SQIVND (reference sequence). The CDR3 is 13 amino acids. This CDR3 reads CASSRDANYGYTF. The CDR3 bases are TGTGCCAGTAGTAGGGACGCCAACTATGGCTACACCTTC.

The CDR3 reads CASSLYGQGSMNTEAFF. The DNA of the CDR3 is TGCGCCAGCAGCTTGTACGGACAGGGGAGCATGAACACTGAAGCTTTCTTT. The genes are TRBV5-1 and TRBJ1-1, with TRBD1 matching over 9 bases. V was clipped by 1 base and J by 0 bases; unmatched bases: 7. The germline CDR1 and CDR2 sequences are SGHRS and YFSETQ. The CDR3 totals 17 residues.

The chain combines TRBV7-3 with TRBJ1-2; D gene unclear. Germline lookup yields CDR1 SGHTA and CDR2 FQGTGA. The CDR3 is 14 residues long. The V gene lost 3 bases and the J gene lost 6 bases, with 14 bases spanning the gap. CDR3 nucleotides: TGTGCCAGCAGCTTGAACCCCGGTAGCCATGGCTACACCTTC. Its protein is CASSLNPGSHGYTF.

V is TRBV11-2 and J is TRBJ2-1; D unresolved. The CDR3 sequence is 14 residues long. V lost 1 base, J lost 5 bases, and 9 bases lay in between. Germline lookup yields CDR1 SGHAT and CDR2 FQNNGV. This CDR3 reads CASSLGGVNNEQFF. The CDR3 DNA reads as TGTGCCAGCAGCTTAGGAGGAGTCAACAATGAGCAGTTCTTC.

The chain recombines TRBV25-1 with TRBJ2-7; tentative D call: TRBD2 (6 bases). Trimming cost V 3 bases and J 7 bases, with 16 bases left between them. This CDR3 comprises 14 residues. Germline CDR1 and CDR2: MGHDK and SYGVNS. CDR3 bases: TGTGCCAGCAGTGAGTTCGGGGGTACGAGGGAGCAGTACTTC. This codes for CASSEFGGTREQYF.

The rearrangement joins TRBV6-1 to TRBJ2-3; tentatively, D is TRBD2 (7 bases). The length of the CDR3 is 17 residues. Germline loops: CDR1 MNHNS, CDR2 SASEGT. The ends were cut back, 2 bases at V and 8 bases at J, with 23 bases in the middle. The CDR3 spells CASSERGGTGAIITQYF. The CDR3, as DNA: TGTGCCAGCAGTGAAAGGGGGGGGACTGGGGCGATAATTACGCAGTATTTT.

CDR3 bases: TGTGCCAGCTCACCACCCGATGGGGTGGGGATTTACACTGAAGCTTTCTTT. It is translated as CASSPPDGVGIYTEAFF. The chain uses TRBV18 and TRBJ1-1; D call uncertain. The germline V gene encodes CDR1 KGHSH and CDR2 LQKENI. Trimming cost V 0 bases and J 3 bases, with 17 bases left between them. The CDR3 extends over 17 amino acids.

The chain joins TRBV7-2 to TRBJ2-1, with TRBD2 matching over 8 bases. CDR1 SGHTA and CDR2 FQGNSA come from the germline V gene. After removal of 0 bases from V and 0 bases from J, the junction contained 4 bases not matched to a gene. CDR3 length: 17 residues. In DNA, the CDR3 is TGTGCCAGCAGCTTAGCGCGGACTAGCCTCTCCTACAATGAGCAGTTCTTC. It specifies CASSLARTSLSYNEQFF.

The gene calls are TRBV2 and TRBJ1-6; TRBD1 is a possible D gene (6 bases). CDR1 and CDR2 from the germline V gene are SNHLY and FYNNEI. V was shortened by 2 bases and J by 7 bases, with 12 bases between the two germline ends. The CDR3 consists of 15 residues. CDR3 nucleotide sequence: TGTGCCAGCAGTGAATCGAGGGGGATGAATTCACCCCTCCACTTT. Translated, it gives CASSESRGMNSPLHF.

Only one count was recorded for this clone. The chain has TRBV11-3 and TRBJ1-4; D may be TRBD1 (5 bases). With 5 bases removed from V and 4 bases from J, the gap between germline ends came to 11 bases. CDR3 length equals 14 residues. Germline CDR1 and CDR2: SGHNT and YENEEA. Written as DNA, the CDR3 is TGTGCCAGCAGCCTAGGGGTTGGTAATGAAAAACTGTTTTTT. Translated: CASSLGVGNEKLFF.

This chain connects TRBV19 to TRBJ1-5, with D perhaps TRBD1 (5 bases). This CDR3 has 15 amino acids. The ends were cut back, 6 bases at V and 3 bases at J, with 15 bases in the middle. The germline V gene encodes CDR1 LNHDA and CDR2 SQIVND (reference sequence). CDR3 amino acids: CASRDSLSPNQPQHF. As DNA, the CDR3 is TGTGCCAGTAGAGACAGTCTCAGCCCCAATCAGCCCCAGCATTTT.

The chain employs TRBV4-1 and TRBJ1-6; TRBD1 matches at 7 bases. Trimming removed 0 bases from V and 9 bases from J; junction bases left unmatched: 8. The germline gives CDR1 MGHRA, CDR2 YSYEKL. The CDR3 has 16 residues. The CDR3 nucleotides are TGCGCCAGCAGCCAAGACAAGGGACAGCGAAGTTCACCCCTCCACTTT. This codes for CASSQDKGQRSSPLHF.

The rearrangement links TRBV1 to TRBJ1-1. TRBV1 is a documented pseudogene. The CDR3 runs 14 residues. In nucleotides, the CDR3 is TGCACCAGCAGCCAGTCGGGGGTAAGGGCTGAAGCTTTCTTT. Translating gives CTSSQSGVRAEAFF.

The chain combines TRBV7-3 with TRBJ2-2; D remains ambiguous. The germline V and J ends were trimmed by 0 bases and 3 bases, with 8 bases remaining between them. Germline loops: CDR1 SGHTA, CDR2 FQGTGA. The CDR3 extends over 15 amino acids. The CDR3 loop is CASSLTARDTGELFF. The CDR3, as DNA: TGTGCCAGCAGCTTAACGGCCAGAGACACCGGGGAGCTGTTTTTT. The whole variable domain, remainder taken from reference TRBV7-3 and TRBJ2-2, is GAGVSQTPSNKVTEKGKYVELRCDPISGHTALYWYRQSLGQGPEFLIYFQGTGAADDSGLPNDRFFAVRPEGSVSTLKIQRTERGDSAVYLCASSLTARDTGELFFGEGSRLTVL.

The rearrangement joins TRBV5-1 to TRBJ1-4; D is perhaps TRBD1 (5 bases). Germline loops: CDR1 SGHRS, CDR2 YFSETQ. Trimming shortened V by 1 base and J by 4 bases, and 14 bases separated the two germline ends. The CDR3 totals 16 residues. CDR3 DNA sequence: TGCGCCAGCAGCTTGAATGGGGGGAGTAATAATGAAAAACTGTTTTTT. Protein sequence: CASSLNGGSNNEKLFF.

The chain recombines TRBV6-7 with TRBJ1-3; 11 bases are a match to TRBD1. TRBV6-7 is an ORF, and what it does is uncertain. V lost 6 bases, J lost 3 bases, and 19 bases stayed unmatched. This CDR3 contains 20 residues. Here the CDR3 DNA reads TGTGCCAGCAGACGACACGGACCCCGGGACAGGGGGATTTGTGGAAACACCATATATTTT. Amino acids: CASRRHGPRDRGICGNTIYF.

V and J are TRBV5-1 and TRBJ2-3, with D perhaps being TRBD1 or TRBD2 (5 bases each). The germline CDR1 and CDR2 sequences are SGHRS and YFSETQ. The V end was cut by 4 bases, the J end by 7 bases, with 22 bases between. The CDR3 is made up of 16 amino acids. CDR3 sequence reads: CASSGGLRDHGYTQYF. In DNA form, the CDR3 reads TGCGCCAGCAGCGGGGGTCTCCGGGACCACGGTTATACGCAGTATTTT. Full variable domain (missing parts from reference TRBV5-1 and TRBJ2-3): KAGVTQTPRYLIKTRGQQVTLSCSPISGHRSVSWYQQTPGQGLQFLFEYFSETQRNKGNFPGRFSGRQFSNSRSEMNVSTLELGDSALYLCASSGGLRDHGYTQYFGPGTRLTVL.

This clone has only one observation. V gene TRBV7-3 combines with J gene TRBJ1-1; the match to TRBD1 covers 7 bases. Germline V gives CDR1 SGHTA, CDR2 FQGTGA. The CDR3 contains 14 residues. V shed 5 bases, J shed 1 base, and the junction held 4 bases outside the gene matches. The CDR3 loop reads CASSTGQWNTEAFF. The CDR3 region has the DNA TGTGCCAGCAGCACGGGACAGTGGAACACTGAAGCTTTCTTT.

The chain combines TRBV30 with TRBJ1-3; tentative D call: TRBD1 (6 bases). CDR1 and CDR2 from the germline V gene are GTSNPN and SVGIG (reference sequence). The V gene lost 3 bases and the J gene lost 2 bases, with 8 bases spanning the gap. This CDR3 has 13 amino acids. The CDR3 protein is CAWRQGPGNTIYF. CDR3 nucleotide sequence: TGTGCCTGGAGACAGGGTCCTGGAAACACCATATATTTT.

The chain recombines TRBV6-5 with TRBJ1-1; TRBD1 matches at 8 bases. The germline CDR1 and CDR2 sequences are MNHEY and SVGAGI. The CDR3 sequence is 13 residues long. Trimming removed 2 bases from V and 11 bases from J; junction bases left unmatched: 7. The DNA of the CDR3 is TGTGCCAGCAGTTACCAACAGGGGGTCGGGGCTTTCTTT. Translation gives CASSYQQGVGAFF.

The chain links TRBV18 to TRBJ2-7; 9 positions agree with TRBD1. The trim removed 5 bases at V and 1 base at J, leaving 3 bases unmatched. The CDR3 sequence is 14 residues long. CDR1 is KGHSH and CDR2 is LQKENI in the germline V gene. Here the CDR3 reads CASSTGQGSYEQYF. The DNA of the CDR3 is TGTGCCAGCTCAACGGGACAGGGATCCTACGAGCAGTACTTC.